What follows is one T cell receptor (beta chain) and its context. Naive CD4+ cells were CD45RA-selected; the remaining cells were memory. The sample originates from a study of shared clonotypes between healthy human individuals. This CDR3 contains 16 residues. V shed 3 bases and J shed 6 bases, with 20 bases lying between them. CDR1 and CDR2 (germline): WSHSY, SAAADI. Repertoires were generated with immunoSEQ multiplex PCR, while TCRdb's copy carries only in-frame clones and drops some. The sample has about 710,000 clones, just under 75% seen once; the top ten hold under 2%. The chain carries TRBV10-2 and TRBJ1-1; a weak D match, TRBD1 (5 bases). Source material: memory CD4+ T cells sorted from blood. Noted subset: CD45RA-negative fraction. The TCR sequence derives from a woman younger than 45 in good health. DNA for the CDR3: TGCGCCAGCAGTGACCCGGGACCTCGAGTGGGGTCTGAAGCTTTCTTT. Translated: CASSDPGPRVGSEAFF.